This T cell receptor beta chain is drawn from a study of blood T cell repertoires in COVID-19. Repertoires were generated with immunoSEQ multiplex PCR, while TCRdb's copy carries only in-frame clones and drops some. The table records approximately 160,000 clones, 81% of them present only once. Looked up from germline, CDR1 is SGHNT and CDR2 is YYREEE (reference sequence). Trimming took 2 bases from V and 6 from J; bases not matched to a gene: 1. CDR3 size: 13 residues. V and J are TRBV5-4 and TRBJ2-1, with 8 bases fitting TRBD2. Sequencing was performed on peripheral blood. This TCR was sampled from a human donor in a cohort sampled during active COVID-19. CDR3: CASSFGTSNEQFF. The CDR3 region has the DNA TGTGCCAGCAGCTTTGGGACTAGCAATGAGCAGTTCTTC.